Each of the 3 T cell receptor beta chains below was sequenced from the same sample in a study of cytomegalovirus exposure and HLA in healthy donors. PCR employed 60 Vbeta and 13 Jbeta primers. Assay used: immunoSEQ multiplex PCR; TCRdb lists only in-frame clones, some missing. The sample has about 130,000 clones, 76% seen once; the top ten hold approximately 2%. Sequencing input: PBMCs. All receptors come from a female donor in good health and CMV-seropositive.

This clone was seen a few times. The V call is TRBV19, the J call TRBJ2-1, with TRBD1 matching over 9 bases. The V gene end was trimmed by 6 bases and the J gene end by 5 bases; junction bases not matched to a gene: 5. The germline V gene encodes CDR1 LNHDA and CDR2 SQIVND (reference sequence). The CDR3 spans 14 residues. The CDR3 here is CASRPWDRDNEQFF. DNA of the CDR3: TGTGCCAGTAGGCCATGGGACAGGGACAATGAGCAGTTCTTC.

With regard to this clone: Additional DNA sequences in this sample encode the identical CDR3. The gene calls are TRBV28 and TRBJ1-4, with TRBD1 matching over 9 bases. The CDR3 has 16 residues. With 6 bases clipped from V and 8 bases from J, the junction kept 13 bases outside the gene matches. Germline loops: CDR1 MDHEN, CDR2 SYDVKM. In DNA, the CDR3 is TGTGCCAGCAGGGGGGAGCCGGGACAGGGAGGGGAAAAACTGTTTTTT. It codes for CASRGEPGQGGEKLFF.

The V call is TRBV13, the J call TRBJ1-2, with 9 bases lining up with TRBD1. Germline V CDR1 and CDR2: PRHDT, FYEKMQ (reference sequence). The CDR3 consists of 13 residues. J gave up 8 bases and V 4 bases, and 5 bases lay outside the gene matches. CDR3 in amino acids: CASSYNRGRGYTF. DNA of the CDR3: TGTGCCAGCAGCTACAACAGGGGGCGCGGCTACACCTTC.